Below are 30 T cell receptor beta chains sequenced from a single sample in a study of brain T cells in children with intractable seizures. Produced via immunoSEQ multiplex PCR; TCRdb's table is partial and in-frame only. The sample lists about 320,000 clones; 93% were seen once. The time point is: blood from clinic visit 5 months post-surgery; TSC patient then seizure free. The sequenced sample was peripheral blood, obtained less than 6 months after surgery. The receptor set was obtained from a boy under three years old with tuberous sclerosis and intractable seizures.

V and J are TRBV28 and TRBJ1-1, with 8 bases lining up with TRBD1. The germline V gene has CDR1 MDHEN and CDR2 SYDVKM. The CDR3 sequence is 14 residues long. Trimming at V came to 6 bases and at J to 5 bases, leaving 8 bases not matched to a gene. The CDR3 sequence is CASRETGENTEAFF. In DNA, the CDR3 is TGTGCCAGCAGAGAGACAGGGGAGAATACTGAAGCTTTCTTT.

The V and J genes are TRBV5-4 and TRBJ2-3; D is possibly TRBD2 (6 bases). The CDR3 consists of 13 residues. Germline V gives CDR1 SGHNT, CDR2 YYREEE (reference sequence). V was trimmed by 0 bases and J by 5 bases, leaving 7 bases between them. DNA of the CDR3: TGTGCCAGCAGCTTGGACGGGGGAGATACGCAGTATTTT. Translation: CASSLDGGDTQYF.

The V gene is TRBV7-3, the J gene TRBJ1-1, with D hard to call. The germline V gene encodes CDR1 SGHTA and CDR2 FQGTGA. This CDR3 region has 13 residues. Trimming cost V 6 bases and J 2 bases, with 10 bases left between them. CDR3 sequence: CASRTDLNTEAFF. In nucleotides, the CDR3 is TGTGCCAGCAGAACGGACCTTAACACTGAAGCTTTCTTT.

This clone was seen a handful of times. The sample holds other DNA sequences that translate to the same CDR3. The CDR3 region has the DNA TGTGCCTGGAGTGTACGGGGCAATCAGCCCCAGCATTTT. Translation: CAWSVRGNQPQHF. V gene TRBV30 combines with J gene TRBJ1-5; D is unresolved. The V end lost 0 bases, the J end lost 2 bases, and 5 bases lay between the germline ends. This CDR3 contains 13 residues. Germline V gene data show CDR1 as GTSNPN and CDR2 as SVGIG (reference sequence).

The chain joins TRBV5-1 to TRBJ1-1; D remains ambiguous. CDR1 is SGHRS and CDR2 is YFSETQ in the germline V gene. The CDR3 runs 13 residues. Trimming removed 6 bases from V and 2 bases from J, with 11 bases in between. In DNA, the CDR3 is TGCGCCAGCACCCTCGCCTTTAACACTGAAGCTTTCTTT. It codes for CASTLAFNTEAFF.

The chain uses TRBV15 and TRBJ1-1; weak D call: TRBD1 (5 bases). Germline V CDR1 and CDR2: LNHNV, YYDKDF (reference sequence). The V end was cut by 3 bases, the J end by 6 bases, with 14 bases between. The CDR3 is 14 amino acids. The CDR3 sequence is CATSSLIGVPEAFF. DNA for the CDR3: TGTGCCACCAGCAGTTTAATAGGGGTCCCTGAAGCTTTCTTT.

V and J are TRBV4-1 and TRBJ1-5, with no clear D. Per the germline V gene, CDR1 is MGHRA and CDR2 is YSYEKL. This CDR3 has 15 residues. Trimming stripped 0 bases from V and 1 base from J, with 7 bases between. The CDR3 sequence: CASSQDGRSNQPQHF. CDR3 nucleotide sequence: TGCGCCAGCAGCCAAGACGGAAGGAGCAATCAGCCCCAGCATTTT.

This chain joins TRBV6-5 and TRBJ1-5; D is possibly TRBD1 (5 bases). V was cut by 0 bases and J by 7 bases, with 10 bases left in between. The CDR3 has 14 amino acids. From germline, CDR1 is MNHEY and CDR2 SVGAGI. DNA for the CDR3: TGTGCCAGCAGTTACTCTAGGGGAAGACAGCCCCAGCATTTT. Its translation: CASSYSRGRQPQHF.

This chain connects TRBV14 to TRBJ1-2; unclear D gene. Germline CDR1 SGHDN, CDR2 FVKESK. V was cut by 6 bases and J by 6 bases, with 14 bases left in between. CDR3 length equals 13 residues. As DNA, the CDR3 is TGTGCCAGCAGGCAAACGGGGTTGGATGGCTACACCTTC. It specifies CASRQTGLDGYTF.

This chain joins TRBV2 and TRBJ1-1; 8 bases fit TRBD1. Germline CDR1 is SNHLY and CDR2 is FYNNEI. The CDR3 has 17 residues. Trimming cost V 0 bases and J 1 base; bases outside gene matches: 7. The chain's CDR3 is CASSEALGTGGNTEAFF. CDR3 nucleotides: TGTGCCAGCAGTGAAGCGCTTGGCACAGGGGGGAACACTGAAGCTTTCTTT.

In its sample, this clone was seen once. The CDR3 sequence is CASSFPIRDRANTGELFF. CDR3 nucleotides: TGTGCCAGCAGCTTCCCAATTCGGGACAGGGCGAACACCGGGGAGCTGTTTTTT. The chain is built from TRBV7-9 and TRBJ2-2, with 9 bases aligning to TRBD1. The length of the CDR3 is 18 residues. The germline V gene encodes CDR1 SEHNR and CDR2 FQNEAQ (reference sequence). V was clipped by 3 bases and J by 0 bases; unmatched bases: 8.

The chain combines TRBV5-6 with TRBJ2-2; 7 bases map to TRBD2. The CDR3 sequence is 13 residues long. Germline V CDR1 and CDR2: SGHDT, YYEEEE. The CDR3 region is CEGLAGADGELFF. The CDR3 nucleotides are TGTGAAGGTTTGGCGGGAGCTGACGGGGAGCTGTTTTTT. Together with reference TRBV5-6 and TRBJ2-2, the CDR3 gives the full variable domain: DAGVTQSPTHLIKTRGQQVTLRCSPKSGHDTVSWYQQALGQGPQFIFQYYEEEERQRGNFPDRFSGHQFPNYSSELNVNALLLGDSALYLCEGLAGADGELFFGEGSRLTVL.

This sequence joins TRBV28 and TRBJ1-2; 8 nucleotides match TRBD1. Germline trimming cut 6 bases from V and 4 bases from J; bases unmatched to any gene: 7. Germline V gene lookup returns CDR1 MDHEN and CDR2 SYDVKM. The CDR3 totals 14 residues. The CDR3 spells CASSPGQGLYGYTF. CDR3 coding DNA: TGTGCCAGCAGCCCCGGACAGGGCCTCTATGGCTACACCTTC.

The chain uses TRBV3-1 (or the pseudogene TRBV3-2) and TRBJ2-1; 14 bases agree with TRBD2. Germline CDR1 reads LGHDT; CDR2 reads YNNKEL (reference sequence). This CDR3 has 17 amino acids. V shed 4 bases, J shed 4 bases, and the junction held 6 bases outside the gene matches. CDR3 coding DNA: TGTGCCAGCAGCCCGAGACTAGCGGGGGGGGTTTACAATGAGCAGTTCTTC. This sequence encodes CASSPRLAGGVYNEQFF.

The CDR3 spells CASSLGIDEQYF. The CDR3 nucleotides read TGTGCCAGCAGCCTGGGGATCGACGAGCAGTACTTC. The V call is TRBV6-5, the J call TRBJ2-7; no firm D call. The CDR3 consists of 12 residues. Trimming left V 6 bases short and J 5 bases short, with 11 bases between. Germline V CDR1 and CDR2: MNHEY, SVGAGI.

In this sample, this clone turned up a few times. The V gene is TRBV20-1, the J gene TRBJ1-2; weak D call: TRBD1 (5 bases). The CDR3 sequence is 14 residues long. Trimming stripped 3 bases from V and 3 bases from J, with 14 bases between. In germline, CDR1 is DFQATT, CDR2 SNEGSKA (reference sequence). The CDR3 region has the DNA TGCAGTGCTAGTGGGACTCGGGGGGACTATGGCTACACCTTC. This sequence encodes CSASGTRGDYGYTF.

For the CDR3, the DNA is TGTGCCAGCAGCCGTTTTTCACCCCTCCACTTT. It specifies CASSRFSPLHF. The chain joins TRBV6-6 to TRBJ1-6; D gene unclear. CDR3 size: 11 residues. The ends were cut back, 6 bases at V and 9 bases at J, with 6 bases in the middle. Germline V lookup: CDR1 MNHNY, CDR2 SVGAGI (reference sequence).

J is TRBJ1-1 and V is TRBV6-4; no definite D call. The V end lost 2 bases, the J end lost 1 base, and 5 bases lay between the germline ends. The germline V gene encodes CDR1 MRHNA and CDR2 SNTAGT. The CDR3 has 13 residues. The CDR3 DNA reads as TGTGCCAGCAGTGACATTCCGAACACTGAAGCTTTCTTT. Protein: CASSDIPNTEAFF.

This rearrangement joins TRBV9 to TRBJ2-5, with D uncertain. There are 14 residues in the CDR3. Germline V gene lookup returns CDR1 SGDLS and CDR2 YYNGEE. Trimming removed 0 bases at V and 1 base at J, with 7 bases between. The CDR3 loop reads CASSVESSQETQYF. The DNA of the CDR3 is TGTGCCAGCAGCGTAGAAAGCTCCCAAGAGACCCAGTACTTC.

The chain joins TRBV2 to TRBJ1-5; the D gene is possibly TRBD1 (5 bases). The CDR3 has 15 amino acids. Germline CDR1 and CDR2: SNHLY and FYNNEI. Trimming took off 1 base at V and 0 bases at J, with 7 bases between the two ends. Here the CDR3 reads CASSEGGLSNQPQHF. The CDR3 DNA is TGTGCCAGCAGTGAAGGGGGACTTAGCAATCAGCCCCAGCATTTT. Supplemented by reference TRBV2 and TRBJ1-5, the full variable domain reads EPEVTQTPSHQVTQMGQEVILRCVPISNHLYFYWYRQILGQKVEFLVSFYNNEISEKSEIFDDQFSVERPDGSNFTLKIRSTKLEDSAMYFCASSEGGLSNQPQHFGDGTRLSIL.

The chain links TRBV27 to TRBJ1-5; D unresolved. Germline CDR1 reads MNHEY; CDR2 reads SMNVEV (reference sequence). Trimming removed 5 bases at V and 2 bases at J, with 13 bases between. The CDR3 contains 15 residues. In DNA, the CDR3 is TGTGCCAGCAGTGCAGGCCCTGCGGGCAATCAGCCCCAGCATTTT. Amino acid sequence: CASSAGPAGNQPQHF.

The chain carries TRBV12-3 or TRBV12-4 and TRBJ2-7; D not resolved. The ends were cut back, 6 bases at V and 7 bases at J, with 10 bases in the middle. This CDR3 is built from 11 residues. The CDR3 sequence: CASSYGWEQYF. CDR3 sequence (DNA): TGTGCCAGCAGCTATGGGTGGGAGCAGTACTTC.

The V and J genes are TRBV24-1 and TRBJ2-1; possible D gene TRBD2, 5 bases. Germline CDR1 KGHDR, CDR2 SFDVKD. The CDR3 is 14 residues long. V lost 8 bases to trimming and J lost 5 bases, with 15 bases between them. CDR3 bases: TGTGCCACCAATCCGGGAAAGTCGAACAATGAGCAGTTCTTC. Its translation is CATNPGKSNNEQFF.

The chain couples TRBV5-1 to TRBJ2-7, with 9 positions matching TRBD2. J lost 4 bases, V lost 2 bases, and 10 bases had no gene match. CDR1 and CDR2 (germline): SGHRS, YFSETQ. This CDR3 is 16 amino acids long. DNA of the CDR3: TGCGCCAGCAGCTTCACCGTACTAGCGGGTTCTTACGAGCAGTACTTC. It codes for CASSFTVLAGSYEQYF.

The gene calls are TRBV30 and TRBJ2-7; no firm D call. Deletions cut 1 base from V and 6 bases from J, with 10 bases between. CDR1 and CDR2 (germline): GTSNPN, SVGIG (reference sequence). The CDR3 totals 12 residues. Here the CDR3 reads CAWSGTVVEQYF. CDR3 coding DNA: TGTGCCTGGAGTGGTACAGTCGTCGAGCAGTACTTC. The full variable domain, in which reference TRBV30 and TRBJ2-7 provide the parts outside the CDR3, is SQTIHQWPATLVQPVGSPLSLECTVEGTSNPNLYWYRQAAGRGLQLLFYSVGIGQISSEVPQNLSASRPQDRQFILSSKKLLLSDSGFYLCAWSGTVVEQYFGPGTRLTVT.

This clone was counted a single time. The chain has TRBV5-8 and TRBJ2-7; the D gene is possibly TRBD2 (6 bases). Trimming removed 0 bases at V and 2 bases at J, with 9 bases between. This CDR3 contains 14 residues. Germline assignment: CDR1 SGHTS and CDR2 YDEGEE. This chain's CDR3 is CASSLGGTTYEQYF. The CDR3 region has the DNA TGTGCCAGCAGCTTGGGCGGGACGACCTACGAGCAGTACTTC.

This clone was seen only once. The chain joins TRBV10-3 to TRBJ2-1; D uncertain. Germline V gives CDR1 ENHRY, CDR2 SYGVKD. This CDR3 has 16 amino acids. Trimming cost V 2 bases and J 0 bases, with 11 bases left between them. The CDR3 nucleotides read TGTGCCATCAGTGAGAGAAAGGGAAGCTCCTACAATGAGCAGTTCTTC. Translation gives CAISERKGSSYNEQFF.

The chain recombines TRBV19 with TRBJ2-7; D is unclear. Trimming cost V 6 bases and J 3 bases, with 12 bases left between them. In germline, CDR1 is LNHDA, CDR2 SQIVND (reference sequence). The CDR3 runs to 13 residues. CDR3 amino acids: CASRGRRNYEQYF. The CDR3 region has the DNA TGTGCCAGTAGGGGCAGGCGAAACTACGAGCAGTACTTC.

The chain links TRBV30 to TRBJ1-3; 8 nucleotides agree with TRBD1. Losses at the gene ends were 0 bases for V and 4 bases for J; bases not matched to a gene: 5. This CDR3 region has 15 residues. The germline CDR1 and CDR2 sequences are GTSNPN and SVGIG (reference sequence). This CDR3 is CAWSVKTGAGNTIYF. The CDR3 DNA sequence: TGTGCCTGGAGTGTGAAGACAGGGGCAGGAAACACCATATATTTT.

The chain is built from TRBV19 and TRBJ1-1, with 9 bases matching TRBD1. The CDR3 has 13 residues. Unmatched junction bases numbered 0, after V lost 4 bases and J lost 3 bases. The germline CDR1 and CDR2 sequences are LNHDA and SQIVND (reference sequence). The CDR3: CASSRDRDTEAFF. CDR3 in DNA: TGTGCCAGTAGTAGGGACAGGGACACTGAAGCTTTCTTT. Using reference TRBV19 and TRBJ1-1 for the parts outside the CDR3, the full variable domain is DGGITQSPKYLFRKEGQNVTLSCEQNLNHDAMYWYRQDPGQGLRLIYYSQIVNDFQKGDIAEGYSVSREKKESFPLTVTSAQKNPTAFYLCASSRDRDTEAFFGQGTRLTVV.